The rows below give T cell receptor beta chains drawn from one sample of a study of identical twins. TCRdb ran MiXCR on the 5' RACE reads and lists one entry per CDR3 protein. The sample contains 130,000 to 150,000 distinct CDR3 sequences, roughly 3.5% of which appear only once. The sequenced material came from memory T cells sorted from blood. All receptors derive from a man younger than 35 in good health. Each CDR3 is given with its conserved first and last residue. The order of the fields is J gene, D gene, V gene, clone size, CDR3 DNA, CDR3 protein. The D gene is left open where the match is weak. Expanded clones get a size class; other rows say once, few or many, or leave the size out.

>TRBJ2-4|NA|TRBV5-3|few
TGTGCCAGAAGACGGGCAGGAGCCAAAAACATTCAGTACTTC
CARRRAGAKNIQYF
>TRBJ2-3|NA|TRBV7-2|many
TGTGCCAGCGGAGAGGACAGAGCACACACAGATACGCAGTATTTT
CASGEDRAHTDTQYF
>TRBJ2-5|NA|TRBV5-5|many
TGTGCCAGCAGCTTGGAGACCCAGTACTTC
CASSLETQYF
>TRBJ2-1|NA|TRBV5-1|many
TGCGCCAGCAGCTTGGAACAGGGAGGCCACAATGAGCAGTTCTTC
CASSLEQGGHNEQFF
>TRBJ2-3|NA|TRBV20-1|many
TGCAGTGTAGCGTCAGATACGCAGTATTTT
CSVASDTQYF
>TRBJ2-5|NA|TRBV7-9|many
TGTGCCACCGTGAACACCGGGCGGGAGACCCAGTACTTC
CATVNTGRETQYF
>TRBJ2-3|NA|TRBV20-1|many
TGCAGTGCTTCTCGGACAGAGAGAGATACGCAGTATTTT
CSASRTERDTQYF
>TRBJ2-7|TRBD2|TRBV28|many
TGTGCCAGCAGCCGCCGGGGGGTTCGGGAGCCTTTCGGTGAGCAGTACTTC
CASSRRGVREPFGEQYF
>TRBJ1-4|NA|TRBV12-3/TRBV12-4|many
TGTGCCAGCAGTTTACACAGTTTAAATGAAAAACTGTTTTTT
CASSLHSLNEKLFF
>TRBJ2-7|TRBD2|TRBV20-1|many
TGCAGTGCTGCTCATAGGACTAGCGGGAACTCCTACGAGCAGTACTTC
CSAAHRTSGNSYEQYF
>TRBJ2-3|TRBD1|TRBV3-1|many
TGTGCCAGCAGCCAAGATAATAATTTGAAGAGGGACAGGGCCCCAGATACGCAGTATTTT
CASSQDNNLKRDRAPDTQYF
>TRBJ1-1|TRBD1|TRBV5-1|NA
TGCGCCAGCAGCTTGGGGACAGGGGGCTTTATTTACACTGAAGCTTTCTTT
CASSLGTGGFIYTEAFF
>TRBJ2-5|NA|TRBV4-3|many
TGCGCCAGCAGCCAAGATTCTCGGAAGACCCAGTACTTC
CASSQDSRKTQYF
>TRBJ1-1|NA|TRBV5-6|many
TGTGCCAGCAGCCCCGGTCGTAGGGTCACTGAAGCTTTCTTT
CASSPGRRVTEAFF
>TRBJ1-5|TRBD1|TRBV18|NA
TGTGCCAGCTCACGAACAGGGGAGCGAAATCAGCCCCAGCATTTT
CASSRTGERNQPQHF
>TRBJ2-7|NA|TRBV20-1|many
TGCAGTGCAGGCGGACAGTCGAGGGGATACGAGCAGTACTTC
CSAGGQSRGYEQYF
>TRBJ2-2|NA|TRBV12-3/TRBV12-4|many
TGTGCCACCCGGGCCTACGAAGCCGGGGAGCTGTTTTTT
CATRAYEAGELFF
>TRBJ2-2|TRBD1|TRBV29-1|many
TGCAGCGTTGCGGGACAGGGCCTGGCCGGGGAGCTGTTTTTT
CSVAGQGLAGELFF
>TRBJ2-2|NA|TRBV6-2/TRBV6-3|many
TGTGCCAGCAGTTACTTGGAGCGGAGCACCGGGGAGCTGTTTTTT
CASSYLERSTGELFF
>TRBJ1-2|TRBD1|TRBV20-1|NA
TGCAGTGCTCCTGACTCCCGGGACAGGGGGCTTGGCTACACCTTC
CSAPDSRDRGLGYTF
>TRBJ2-1|TRBD1|TRBV5-5|many
TGTGCCAGCAGCTTCAGGGACAGAAACTACAATGAGCAGTTCTTC
CASSFRDRNYNEQFF
>TRBJ2-5|NA|TRBV21-1|many
TGTGCCAGCAGCAAAGAGGGACAGGGGGGAGCCCAGTACTTC
CASSKEGQGGAQYF
>TRBJ2-3|TRBD2|TRBV7-2|many
TGTGCCAGCAGCAAGAGCGGGGGTTCTAGCACAGATACGCAGTATTTT
CASSKSGGSSTDTQYF
>TRBJ2-5|NA|TRBV5-4|many
TGTGCCAGCAGCTTGGGAGCAGGGAGTGGCCAAGAGACCCAGTACTTC
CASSLGAGSGQETQYF
>TRBJ2-1|TRBD2|TRBV7-2|many
TGTGCCAGCAGCTTAGGGGGGACTAGCTCCTACAATGAGCAGTTCTTC
CASSLGGTSSYNEQFF
>TRBJ2-7|NA|TRBV9|NA
TGTGCCAGCAGCGTAGCTCCGAATAGAGGCGAGCAGTACTTC
CASSVAPNRGEQYF
>TRBJ2-3|NA|TRBV12-5|many
TGTGCTAGTCGGGGGGCTACAGATACGCAGTATTTT
CASRGATDTQYF
>TRBJ2-5|TRBD1|TRBV5-1|NA
TGCGCCAGCAGCCTATCCGGGACAGGACACCAAGAGACCCAGTACTTC
CASSLSGTGHQETQYF
>TRBJ1-2|NA|TRBV6-1|many
TGTGCCAGCAGCCCCGCACCCTCTAACTATGGCTACACCTTC
CASSPAPSNYGYTF
>TRBJ2-3|NA|TRBV9|many
TGTGCCAGCAGCGTAGGCTCGACTTCCAGAGCCACAGATACGCAGTATTTT
CASSVGSTSRATDTQYF
>TRBJ2-1|TRBD2|TRBV6-1|NA
TGTGCCAGCAGCCGTCAGGGACTAGCGGGGACTCGTTATGAGCAGTTCTTC
CASSRQGLAGTRYEQFF
>TRBJ2-4|NA|TRBV20-1|NA
TGCAGTGCTAACAGGGAGGCCCCCAAAAACATTCAGTACTTC
CSANREAPKNIQYF
>TRBJ2-1|TRBD2|TRBV14|NA
TGTGCCAGCAGCCGCTGGACTAGCGGGAGGGATTACAATGAGCAGTTCTTC
CASSRWTSGRDYNEQFF